Below, 14 T cell receptor beta chains from the same sample are listed, as sequenced in a study of response to subunit inactivated influenza vaccine. TCRdb itself ran the RT-PCR reads through MiXCR, one entry per CDR3 protein. The sample consists of 150,000 to 200,000 distinct CDR3 sequences, about an eighth of them appearing once. This same sample was also part of a study on T cells expressing NK-cell markers. That study adds: A 5'RACE template switching approach incorporating UMIs was used to make TCR beta cDNA.

The source was CD8+ T cells sorted from PBMCs, collected roughly 12 days after vaccination. The receptors derive from a man in his fifties who received an inactivated influenza vaccine.

The J gene is TRBJ2-7, the V gene TRBV6-2 or TRBV6-3; D remains unclear. The germline V and J ends were trimmed by 5 bases and 3 bases, with 8 bases remaining between them. The CDR3 covers 12 residues. CDR1 and CDR2 from the germline V gene are MNHEY and SVGEGT. The CDR3 loop is CASSREYYEQYF. The CDR3 coding sequence is TGTGCCAGCAGTCGAGAGTACTACGAGCAGTACTTC.

This clonotype has just a few counts. J is TRBJ2-3 and V is TRBV5-1; D gene uncertain. The ends were cut back, 3 bases at V and 1 base at J, with 6 bases in the middle. The CDR3 consists of 13 residues. The germline CDR1 and CDR2 sequences are SGHRS and YFSETQ. CDR3 bases: TGCGCCAGCAGCTCGGTTGGCACAGATACGCAGTATTTT. Encoded protein: CASSSVGTDTQYF.

This clonotype appeared a few times. The chain carries TRBV20-1 and TRBJ2-3; perhaps TRBD1 as D (5 bases). CDR3 length: 15 residues. Germline V gives CDR1 DFQATT, CDR2 SNEGSKA (reference sequence). Trimming shortened V by 3 bases and J by 2 bases, and 15 bases separated the two germline ends. This CDR3 is CSASVGAGVTDTQYF. CDR3 coding DNA: TGCAGTGCTAGTGTTGGGGCAGGTGTCACAGATACGCAGTATTTT.

The chain links TRBV27 to TRBJ2-7, with D unclear. Germline V gene sequence: CDR1 MNHEY, CDR2 SMNVEV (reference sequence). Trimming took 0 bases from V and 1 from J, leaving 10 bases between them. The CDR3 loop spans 15 amino acids. The CDR3 sequence: CASSLSISESYEQYF. As DNA, the CDR3 is TGTGCCAGCAGTTTATCGATTTCCGAGTCCTACGAGCAGTACTTC.

V gene TRBV25-1 combines with J gene TRBJ1-3, with D maybe TRBD1 (5 bases). Germline V gene lookup returns CDR1 MGHDK and CDR2 SYGVNS. The CDR3 length is 14 residues. Between the trimmed V and J ends, which lost 3 bases and 4 bases, there was a span of 10 bases. As DNA, the CDR3 is TGTGCCAGCAGTGATTCAGGGATCGGAAACACCATATATTTT. Translating gives CASSDSGIGNTIYF.

The sample holds many counts of this clonotype. The chain joins TRBV20-1 to TRBJ2-3; 9 bases are shared with TRBD2. The CDR3 length is 16 residues. J lost 5 bases, V lost 0 bases, and 9 bases had no gene match. Germline CDR1 and CDR2: DFQATT and SNEGSKA (reference sequence). The CDR3 DNA is TGCAGTGCTAGAGATAGTGATAGCGGGAGCGTAGATACGCAGTATTTT. Translating gives CSARDSDSGSVDTQYF.

This clonotype has a handful of counts. CDR3 in DNA: TGCAGTGCTAGAGATCGCGGTGTAGGGTCTCTTCGGGGTGAGACCCAGTACTTC. Protein sequence: CSARDRGVGSLRGETQYF. The rearrangement joins TRBV20-1 to TRBJ2-5, with TRBD2 as a possible D gene (5 bases). V was pared by 0 bases and J by 5 bases, with 25 bases between. Germline lookup yields CDR1 DFQATT and CDR2 SNEGSKA (reference sequence). There are 18 residues in the CDR3.

The CDR3 loop reads CASSLGQGSRNEQFF. The CDR3 DNA is TGTGCCAGCAGCCTGGGACAGGGGAGTAGGAATGAGCAGTTCTTC. The chain combines TRBV13 with TRBJ2-1; TRBD1 matches 10 bases. Per the germline V gene, CDR1 is PRHDT and CDR2 is FYEKMQ (reference sequence). J was trimmed by 7 bases and V by 5 bases; bases with no gene match: 8. The CDR3 is 15 amino acids.

On this clonotype: This clone may be a read error of a much larger clone one base away. The chain is built from TRBV11-2 and TRBJ2-7; D gene ambiguous. The V and J ends lost 8 bases and 2 bases respectively, with 13 bases between them. This CDR3 has 13 residues. CDR1 is SGHAT and CDR2 is FQNNGV in the germline V gene. The CDR3 nucleotides are TGTGCCAGCCGCGATACCGACCCCTACGAGCAGTACTTC. Encoded protein: CASRDTDPYEQYF. The complete variable domain, with remaining parts taken from reference TRBV11-2 and TRBJ2-7, reads EAGVAQSPRYKIIEKRQSVAFWCNPISGHATLYWYQQILGQGPKLLIQFQNNGVVDDSQLPKDRFSAERLKGVDSTLKIQPAKLEDSAVYLCASRDTDPYEQYFGPGTRLTVT.

This chain uses TRBV6-5 with TRBJ2-3, with D possibly TRBD1 on 5 matching bases. Trimming shortened V by 4 bases and J by 1 base, and 12 bases separated the two germline ends. In germline, CDR1 is MNHEY, CDR2 SVGAGI. CDR3 length: 15 amino acids. CDR3 coding DNA: TGTGCCAGCAGTTCCTCCTTGGGGCGCACAGATACGCAGTATTTT. Protein: CASSSSLGRTDTQYF.

This clonotype was counted many times. This chain uses TRBV11-2 with TRBJ2-3; tentative D call: TRBD1 (5 bases). Germline loops: CDR1 SGHAT, CDR2 FQNNGV. The CDR3 length is 15 residues. Trimming took off 1 base at V and 6 bases at J, with 14 bases between the two ends. DNA for the CDR3: TGTGCCAGCAGCTTAGGGGGCTCAGCCTGGGATACGCAGTATTTT. Its protein product is CASSLGGSAWDTQYF.

A few counts support this clonotype. The chain combines TRBV15 with TRBJ2-3, with 11 bases that match TRBD2. The CDR3 contains 18 residues. V lost 5 bases to trimming and J lost 5 bases; unmatched junction nucleotides: 15. Looked up from germline, CDR1 is LNHNV and CDR2 is YYDKDF (reference sequence). CDR3 DNA: TGTGCCACCAGCCCTGTTTTCCTTAGCGGGGGGGCCAAAGATACGCAGTATTTT. It codes for CATSPVFLSGGAKDTQYF.

The sample holds a few counts of this clonotype. J is TRBJ1-4 and V is TRBV7-9; TRBD1 matches at 11 bases. Germline assignment: CDR1 SEHNR and CDR2 FQNEAQ (reference sequence). With 5 bases clipped from V and 8 bases from J, the junction kept 7 bases outside the gene matches. This CDR3 is built from 15 residues. The CDR3 bases are TGTGCCAGCAGCGACGGGACAGGGGGAAACGAAAAACTGTTTTTT. Its translation is CASSDGTGGNEKLFF.

This clonotype was seen only a few times. The V and J genes are TRBV4-3 and TRBJ2-3; 8 nucleotides align to TRBD2. The J segment lost 0 bases and the V segment lost 4 bases, leaving 9 bases of the junction unmatched. This CDR3 region has 17 residues. CDR1 is LGHNA and CDR2 is YSLEER in the germline V gene. DNA of the CDR3: TGCGCCAGCAGCCTGAGTGGACTAGCAGCAAGCACAGATACGCAGTATTTT. Its protein is CASSLSGLAASTDTQYF.